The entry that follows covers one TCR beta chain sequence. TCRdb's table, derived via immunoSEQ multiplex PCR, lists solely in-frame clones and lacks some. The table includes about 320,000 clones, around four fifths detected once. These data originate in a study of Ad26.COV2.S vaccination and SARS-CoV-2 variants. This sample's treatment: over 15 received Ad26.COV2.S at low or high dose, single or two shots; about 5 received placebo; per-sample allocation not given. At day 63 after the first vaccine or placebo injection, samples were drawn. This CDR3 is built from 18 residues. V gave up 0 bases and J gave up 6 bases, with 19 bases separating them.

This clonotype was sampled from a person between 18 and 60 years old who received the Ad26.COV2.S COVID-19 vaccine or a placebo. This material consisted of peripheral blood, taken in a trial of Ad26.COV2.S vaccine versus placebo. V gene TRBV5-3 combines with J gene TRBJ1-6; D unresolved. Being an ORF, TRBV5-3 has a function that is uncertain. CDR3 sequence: CARSLARDGISFNSPLHF. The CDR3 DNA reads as TGTGCCAGAAGCTTGGCCAGAGACGGAATAAGCTTTAATTCACCCCTCCACTTT.